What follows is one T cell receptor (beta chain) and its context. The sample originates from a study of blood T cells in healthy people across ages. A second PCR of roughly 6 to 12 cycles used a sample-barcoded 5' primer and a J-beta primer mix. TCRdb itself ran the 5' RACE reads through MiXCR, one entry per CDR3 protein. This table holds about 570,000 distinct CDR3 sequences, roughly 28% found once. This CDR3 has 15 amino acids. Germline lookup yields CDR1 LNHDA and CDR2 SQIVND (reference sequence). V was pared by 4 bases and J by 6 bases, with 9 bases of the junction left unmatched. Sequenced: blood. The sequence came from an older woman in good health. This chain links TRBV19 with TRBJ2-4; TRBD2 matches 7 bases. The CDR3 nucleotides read TGTGCCAGTAGTACGAACCTCTCGGGGGGAAACATTCAGTACTTC. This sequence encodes CASSTNLSGGNIQYF.